The clone carrying this T cell receptor (beta chain) was counted a few times. This specimen comes from a study of beta chain features in type 1 diabetes. Isolated RNA was reverse transcribed in full, so expressed TCRB transcripts were sequenced. The data were produced by immunoSEQ multiplex PCR, yet TCRdb's version contains in-frame clones alone and is incomplete. The data show around 200,000 clones, around an eighth seen once. The CDR3 has 15 residues. Germline assignment: CDR1 MNHEY and CDR2 SVGAGI. V shed 5 bases and J 6 bases; nucleotides not matched to a gene: 9. Staining for CD45RO/CCR7/CD25/CD127/CD95/CD27 allowed sorting of CD4+ naive, central memory, regulatory and stem cell-like memory cells.

Source material: central memory CD4+ T cells from blood. This rearrangement joins TRBV6-5 to TRBJ2-2, with 7 bases that match TRBD2. The TCR originated in a young woman in good health. CDR3: CASSPHGGESGELFF. CDR3 coding DNA: TGTGCCAGCAGTCCCCATGGGGGGGAGTCCGGGGAGCTGTTTTTT.